A selection of T cell receptor beta chains follows, all from one sample in a study of Ad26.COV2.S vaccination and SARS-CoV-2 variants. Method: immunoSEQ multiplex PCR; TCRdb's copy keeps in-frame clones and lacks some. The sample includes fewer than 400,000 clones, 85% of them seen just once. The source was peripheral blood, collected in a trial of Ad26.COV2.S vaccine versus placebo. All receptors derive from a person aged 18-65 years who received the Ad26.COV2.S COVID-19 vaccine or a placebo. CDR3s include the opening cysteine and the closing phenylalanine or tryptophan. The D gene is left open where the match is weak. Clone size is stated in some rows and not others, as once, few, many or a class when expanded.

v_call	clone_size	d_call	j_call	cdr3_aa	cdr3_nt
TRBV3-1/TRBV3-2	.	TRBD1	TRBJ1-5	CASSPGTGLAQPQHF	TGTGCCAGCAGCCCCGGGACAGGGTTGGCTCAGCCCCAGCATTTT
TRBV7-9	.	TRBD1	TRBJ1-5	CASSRTGFDNQPQHF	TGTGCCAGCAGCCGGACAGGGTTTGACAATCAGCCCCAGCATTTT
TRBV19	.	.	TRBJ1-2	CASSRQLAGYTF	TGTGCCAGTAGTAGACAGCTCGCGGGCTACACCTTC
TRBV7-6	.	.	TRBJ1-3	CASSASTGRNGNTIYF	TGTGCCAGCAGCGCCAGTACGGGGAGAAATGGAAACACCATATATTTT
TRBV28	.	TRBD2	TRBJ2-1	CASSRLAGLVNEQFF	TGTGCCAGCAGTCGACTAGCGGGGTTGGTCAATGAGCAGTTCTTC
TRBV7-6	.	.	TRBJ2-5	CASSLGFAGKETQYF	TGTGCCAGCAGCTTGGGGTTTGCGGGGAAAGAGACCCAGTACTTC
TRBV9	once	.	TRBJ2-3	CASSVVARSTDTQYF	TGTGCCAGCAGCGTAGTAGCACGGAGCACAGATACGCAGTATTTT
TRBV19	.	TRBD1	TRBJ1-2	CASSPTHTGVIYGYTF	TGTGCCAGTAGTCCTACCCACACAGGGGTTATCTATGGCTACACCTTC
TRBV11-2	.	.	TRBJ2-1	CASSPVRGGSYNEQFF	TGTGCCAGCAGCCCAGTTAGGGGGGGCTCCTACAATGAGCAGTTCTTC
TRBV7-6	few	TRBD1	TRBJ1-3	CASSPEVQGAGNTIYF	TGTGCCAGCAGCCCCGAGGTACAGGGGGCTGGAAACACCATATATTTT
TRBV6-1	.	.	TRBJ1-5	CASSELGARDQPQHF	TGTGCCAGCAGTGAATTAGGAGCTAGGGATCAGCCCCAGCATTTT
TRBV6-5	few	.	TRBJ2-2	CASSPRGGGELFF	TGTGCCAGCAGCCCAAGGGGCGGCGGGGAGCTGTTTTTT
TRBV18	.	.	TRBJ1-2	CASSPDRETTF	TGTGCCAGCTCACCGGACAGAGAGACGACCTTC
TRBV6-1	.	.	TRBJ1-1	CASSERWNTEAFF	TGTGCCAGCAGTGAACGCTGGAACACTGAAGCTTTCTTT
TRBV4-1	.	.	TRBJ2-7	CASSQGQTYEQYF	TGCGCCAGCAGCCAAGGGCAGACCTACGAGCAGTACTTC
TRBV28	.	.	TRBJ1-4	CASSKGVLSNEKLFF	TGTGCCAGCAGTAAAGGGGTGTTGTCTAATGAAAAACTGTTTTTT
TRBV6-5	.	.	TRBJ2-6	CASTDSYSGANVLTF	TGTGCCAGCACCGACAGTTACTCTGGGGCCAACGTCCTGACTTTC
TRBV7-9	.	.	TRBJ2-5	CASSLEGSGQTQYF	TGTGCCAGCAGCTTAGAGGGGTCGGGTCAGACCCAGTACTTC
TRBV28	.	.	TRBJ1-5	CASSFSRGPGNQPQHF	TGTGCCAGCAGTTTTAGCAGGGGACCCGGCAATCAGCCCCAGCATTTT
TRBV5-8	.	.	TRBJ1-2	CASSPGQEGGSRNGYTF	TGTGCCAGCAGCCCAGGCCAGGAGGGAGGGTCGCGGAATGGCTACACCTTC
TRBV27	.	.	TRBJ2-2	CASPPGAGELFF	TGTGCCAGCCCACCGGGCGCCGGGGAGCTGTTTTTT
TRBV3-1/TRBV3-2	.	.	TRBJ1-4	CASSARNEKLFF	TGTGCCAGCAGCGCCAGGAATGAAAAACTGTTTTTT
TRBV9	.	.	TRBJ1-1	CASSSSLDTEAFF	TGTGCCAGCAGCTCGTCATTAGACACTGAAGCTTTCTTT
TRBV2	.	TRBD2	TRBJ2-1	CASSERLAGAQGEQFF	TGTGCCAGCAGTGAGCGACTAGCGGGGGCACAGGGTGAGCAGTTCTTC
TRBV24-1	.	.	TRBJ2-3	CATSDKGGTDTQYF	TGTGCCACCAGTGATAAGGGTGGCACAGATACGCAGTATTTT
TRBV7-9	.	.	TRBJ2-2	CASSTGTGELFF	TGTGCCAGCAGCACAGGGACCGGGGAGCTGTTTTTT
TRBV6-5	once	TRBD1	TRBJ1-1	CASSSGTGGHSEAFF	TGTGCCAGCAGTTCCGGGACAGGGGGCCATTCTGAAGCTTTCTTT
TRBV9	.	.	TRBJ1-2	CASSLSPGTANYGYTF	TGTGCCAGCAGCCTCAGTCCCGGGACGGCGAACTATGGCTACACCTTC
TRBV11-3	.	.	TRBJ1-1	CASSLRSGTGNTEAFF	TGTGCCAGCAGCTTAAGATCAGGGACGGGGAACACTGAAGCTTTCTTT
TRBV6-6	.	TRBD2	TRBJ2-5	CASKREPGGLETQYF	TGTGCCAGCAAAAGGGAACCGGGGGGACTAGAGACCCAGTACTTC
TRBV6-4	.	.	TRBJ2-5	CASSDGISGLGTQYF	TGTGCCAGCAGTGACGGGATCTCGGGGTTAGGGACCCAGTACTTC
TRBV5-4	.	.	TRBJ1-6	CASSLAGVGSPLHF	TGTGCCAGCAGCTTGGCTGGGGTTGGTTCACCCCTCCACTTT
TRBV5-1	.	.	TRBJ1-2	CASSSRQGVLEGYTF	TGCGCCAGCAGCTCCCGACAAGGGGTACTGGAAGGCTACACCTTC
TRBV6-5	.	TRBD1	TRBJ2-2	CASSYRTGGITGELFF	TGTGCCAGCAGTTACCGGACAGGGGGCATCACCGGGGAGCTGTTTTTT
TRBV7-2	.	TRBD2	TRBJ2-2	CASSFPSGTFANTGELFF	TGTGCCAGCAGCTTTCCTAGCGGGACGTTCGCGAACACCGGGGAGCTGTTTTTT
TRBV11-1	.	.	TRBJ1-1	CASSLRAGEITEAFF	TGTGCCAGCAGCCTACGCGCAGGGGAAATCACTGAAGCTTTCTTT
TRBV27	.	TRBD1	TRBJ2-6	CASSLSRDRASGANVLTF	TGTGCCAGCAGTTTATCCCGGGACAGAGCCTCTGGGGCCAACGTCCTGACTTTC
TRBV6-5	.	.	TRBJ1-3	CASSYSGGSGNTIYF	TGTGCCAGCAGTTACTCGGGGGGTTCTGGAAACACCATATATTTT
TRBV28	.	.	TRBJ1-4	CASSLDRSEKLFF	TGTGCCAGCAGTTTAGACCGCAGTGAAAAACTGTTTTTT
TRBV10-3	.	.	TRBJ2-7	CAISGLNYEQYF	TGTGCCATCAGCGGACTAAACTACGAGCAGTACTTC
TRBV3-1/TRBV3-2	.	TRBD1	TRBJ2-5	CASSQYGQGGETQYF	TGTGCCAGCAGCCAATACGGACAGGGGGGAGAGACCCAGTACTTC
TRBV18	.	TRBD2	TRBJ2-7	CASSPGGDVYEQYF	TGTGCCAGCTCACCGGGGGGGGATGTCTACGAGCAGTACTTC
TRBV11-2	.	TRBD1	TRBJ1-2	CASSFAGGYGYTF	TGTGCCAGCAGCTTCGCAGGGGGCTATGGCTACACCTTC
TRBV6-7	.	.	TRBJ2-3	CASSYSSPVREGTDTQYF	TGTGCCAGCAGTTACTCCTCGCCAGTAAGGGAGGGCACAGATACGCAGTATTTT
TRBV12-3/TRBV12-4	.	.	TRBJ2-1	CASSPSGGEQFF	TGTGCCAGCTCACCCTCCGGGGGTGAGCAGTTCTTC
TRBV18	.	.	TRBJ2-7	CASSQIGLSSYEQYF	TGTGCCAGCTCTCAAATCGGGTTAAGCTCCTACGAGCAGTACTTC
TRBV29-1	.	TRBD2	TRBJ2-3	CSTSGGFPSTDTQYF	TGCAGTACTAGCGGGGGGTTTCCTAGCACAGATACGCAGTATTTT